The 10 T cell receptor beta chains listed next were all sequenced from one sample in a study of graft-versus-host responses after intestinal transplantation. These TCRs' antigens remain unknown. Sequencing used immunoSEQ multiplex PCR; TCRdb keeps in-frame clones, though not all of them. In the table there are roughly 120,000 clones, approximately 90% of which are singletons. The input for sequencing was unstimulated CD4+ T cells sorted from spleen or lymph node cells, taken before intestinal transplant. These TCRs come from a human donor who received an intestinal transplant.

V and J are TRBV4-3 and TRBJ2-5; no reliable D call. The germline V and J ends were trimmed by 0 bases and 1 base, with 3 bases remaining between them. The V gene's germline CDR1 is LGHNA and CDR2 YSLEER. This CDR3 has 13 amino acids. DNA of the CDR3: TGCGCCAGCAGCCAAGAGGCCCAAGAGACCCAGTACTTC. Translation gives CASSQEAQETQYF.

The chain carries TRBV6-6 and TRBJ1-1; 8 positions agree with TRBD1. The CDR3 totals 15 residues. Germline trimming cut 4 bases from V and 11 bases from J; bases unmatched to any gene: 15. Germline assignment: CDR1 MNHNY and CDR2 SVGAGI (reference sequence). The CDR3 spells CASSSPGQAFLGAFF. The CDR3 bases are TGTGCCAGCAGTTCCCCGGGACAGGCCTTCCTTGGGGCTTTCTTT.

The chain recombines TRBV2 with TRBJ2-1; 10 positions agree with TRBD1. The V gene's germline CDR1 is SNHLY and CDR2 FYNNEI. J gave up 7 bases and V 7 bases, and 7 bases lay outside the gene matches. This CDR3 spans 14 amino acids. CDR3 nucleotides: TGTGCCAGCAACTGGGGACAGGGGATGAATGAGCAGTTCTTC. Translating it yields CASNWGQGMNEQFF.

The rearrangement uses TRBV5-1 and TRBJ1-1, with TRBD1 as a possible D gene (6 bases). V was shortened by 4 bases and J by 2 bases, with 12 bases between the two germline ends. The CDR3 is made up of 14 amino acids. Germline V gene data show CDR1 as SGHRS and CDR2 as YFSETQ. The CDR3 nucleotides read TGCGCCAGCAGCGACAGGCAGGGAAACACTGAAGCTTTCTTT. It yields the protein CASSDRQGNTEAFF.

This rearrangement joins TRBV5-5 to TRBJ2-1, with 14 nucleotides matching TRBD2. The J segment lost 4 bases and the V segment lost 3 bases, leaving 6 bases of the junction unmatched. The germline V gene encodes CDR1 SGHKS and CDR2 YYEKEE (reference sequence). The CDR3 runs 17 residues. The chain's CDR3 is CASSWAGTSGSYNEQFF. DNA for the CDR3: TGTGCCAGCAGCTGGGCCGGGACTAGCGGGAGTTACAATGAGCAGTTCTTC.

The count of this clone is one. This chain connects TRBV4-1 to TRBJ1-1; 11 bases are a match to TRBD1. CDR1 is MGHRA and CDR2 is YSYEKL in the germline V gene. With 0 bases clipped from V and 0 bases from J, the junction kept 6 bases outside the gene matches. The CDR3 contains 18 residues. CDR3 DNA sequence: TGCGCCAGCAGCCAAGATTTCCTGGGACAGGGGGTGAACACTGAAGCTTTCTTT. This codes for CASSQDFLGQGVNTEAFF.

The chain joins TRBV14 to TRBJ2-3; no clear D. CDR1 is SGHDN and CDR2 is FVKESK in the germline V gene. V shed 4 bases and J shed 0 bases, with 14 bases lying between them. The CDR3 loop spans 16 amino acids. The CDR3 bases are TGTGCCAGCAGCCTTGGTCTAGGCGCTAGCACAGATACGCAGTATTTT. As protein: CASSLGLGASTDTQYF.

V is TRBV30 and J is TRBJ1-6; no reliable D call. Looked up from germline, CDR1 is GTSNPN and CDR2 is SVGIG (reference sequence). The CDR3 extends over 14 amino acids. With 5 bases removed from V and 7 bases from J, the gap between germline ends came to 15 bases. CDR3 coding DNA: TGTGCCTGGGGATCACCAGGATACAATTCACCCCTCCACTTT. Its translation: CAWGSPGYNSPLHF.

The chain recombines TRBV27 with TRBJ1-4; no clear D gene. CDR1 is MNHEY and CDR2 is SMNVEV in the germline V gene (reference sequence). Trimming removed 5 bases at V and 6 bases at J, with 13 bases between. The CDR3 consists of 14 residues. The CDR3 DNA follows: TGTGCCAGCAGTCGACCCGGGGTGGATGAAAAACTGTTTTTT. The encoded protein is CASSRPGVDEKLFF. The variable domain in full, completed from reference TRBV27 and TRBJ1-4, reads EAQVTQNPRYLITVTGKKLTVTCSQNMNHEYMSWYRQDPGLGLRQIYYSMNVEVTDKGDVPEGYKVSRKEKRNFPLILESPSPNQTSLYFCASSRPGVDEKLFFGSGTQLSVL.

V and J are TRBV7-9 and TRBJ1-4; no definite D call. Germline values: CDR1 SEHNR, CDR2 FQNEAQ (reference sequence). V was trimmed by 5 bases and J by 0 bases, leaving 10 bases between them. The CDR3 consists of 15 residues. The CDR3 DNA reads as TGTGCCAGCAGCCCCTACAGTGCAACTAATGAAAAACTGTTTTTT. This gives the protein CASSPYSATNEKLFF. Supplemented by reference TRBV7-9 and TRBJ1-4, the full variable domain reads DTGVSQNPRHKITKRGQNVTFRCDPISEHNRLYWYRQTLGQGPEFLTYFQNEAQLEKSRLLSDRFSAERPKGSFSTLEIQRTEQGDSAMYLCASSPYSATNEKLFFGSGTQLSVL.